This T cell receptor beta chain appears in the sequencing data of a study of blood T cell repertoires in COVID-19. Background on the study: PBMCs, B-cell-depleted T cells, or T cells provided the cDNA or gDNA that made up the material.

Original methodology: Amplification of reference gene primers provided the estimated nucleated cell counts. Assay used: immunoSEQ multiplex PCR; TCRdb lists only in-frame clones, some missing. The DNA gave D and trimming, while V, J and clone size come from that table. The repertoire holds some 400,000 clones, with roughly nine tenths as singletons. Individuals aged roughly 18 to 95 years were recruited from 24 US areas. Symptom resolution, clearance, or two negative PCRs marked donors in Cohort 3 as recovered. With 3 bases clipped from V and 5 bases from J, the junction kept 2 bases outside the gene matches. CDR1 is SQVTM and CDR2 is ANQGSEA in the germline V gene. This CDR3 is 12 amino acids long.

The material sequenced was PBMCs or T cells enriched from blood (not recorded which). This TCR was recovered from a woman in her 30s who had recovered from COVID-19. The V and J genes are TRBV29-1 and TRBJ1-2; 8 bases agree with TRBD1. The CDR3 region is CSVERTGYGYTF. In DNA form, the CDR3 reads TGCAGCGTTGAGAGGACAGGGTATGGCTACACCTTC.